The entry below gives a single TCR beta chain sequence along with its context. The CDR3 sequence is 14 residues long. Germline CDR1 is SNHLY and CDR2 is FYNNEI. V lost 7 bases and J lost 6, with 18 bases in between. The data were obtained in a study of blood T cell repertoires in COVID-19. TCRdb's table, derived via immunoSEQ multiplex PCR, lists solely in-frame clones and lacks some. The table has around 340,000 clones, 65% to 90% seen once; the top ten hold around 4.5%. The chain links TRBV2 to TRBJ1-2; a weak D match, TRBD1 (5 bases). The TCR sequence derives from a woman between 40 and 50 years old with acute COVID-19. The sequenced sample was PBMCs or T cells enriched from blood (not recorded which). CDR3 sequence (DNA): TGTGCCAGCACCACCGCGGGGGGGAGGCATGGCTACACCTTC. This translates into CASTTAGGRHGYTF.